The clone carrying this T cell receptor beta chain was observed many times. Its antigen is not identified. Each CDR3 protein is one row after TCRdb ran MiXCR on the reads. The data show about 830,000 distinct CDR3 sequences, approximately 29% seen once. Trimming stripped 1 base from V and 2 bases from J, with 9 bases between. Germline-derived CDR1 and CDR2 are MNHNS and SASEGT. CDR3 length: 14 amino acids. This sample is drawn from a study of T cell repertoires in cytomegalovirus infection. About the research overall: Recently described HLA-C-restricted plus well-studied HLA-B-restricted CMV epitopes were used.

The V and J genes are TRBV6-1 and TRBJ2-7; D not resolved. This clonotype originated in a human donor in good health (CMV status not recorded). Some clones in this sample may be carry-over from other donors' samples. Sequenced here: cultured CD8+ T cells from PBMCs, sampled from culture after CMV antigen stimulation. The CDR3 spells CASSEVSWAYEQYV. The CDR3 region has the DNA TGTGCCAGCAGTGAAGTTTCATGGGCCTACGAGCAGTACGTC.